Listed here is a single TCR beta chain. Its antigen specificity is not known. It has no much larger one-base neighbor in the sample; base qualities were not kept. For sequencing of the TCRbeta CDR3 region, genomic DNA was extracted from the sorted cells. TCRbeta CDR3 regions were sequenced using the immunoSEQ Assay. The table was pulled from immuneACCESS by TCRdb, which kept in-frame rearrangements only. Such tables lose some clones; where checked, under half of the loss comes from unresolved V genes, and the rest has no known cause. The sample yields roughly 50,000 clones; approximately 88% were counted once. The top ten clonotypes cover under 15% of the sample. The sample comes from a study of OX40 agonist ivuxolimab in advanced cancers. Study-wide context: The costimulatory receptor OX40 (CD134) was targeted by ivuxolimab, a fully human IgG2 agonistic monoclonal antibody. A male proportion of nearly 85% and a mean age of 60 years, ranging from 23 to 79, were recorded for the dose-escalation cohort. Prior anti-PD-1, anti-PD-L1 or anti-CTLA-4 therapy was permitted, and 40% to 50% of dose-escalation patients had received checkpoint inhibitors. Intravenous ivuxolimab was administered to patients every 2 weeks at six dose levels: 0.01, 0.1, 0.3, 1.5, 3 and 10 mg/kg. The paper covers the monotherapy dose-escalation part of the phase I ivuxolimab trial, which included N = 52 patients. The purpose of peripheral TCRbeta sequencing was to test whether ivuxolimab changed TCR sequence diversity and led to clonal T-cell expansion. Partial responses were achieved by three dose-escalation patients, of whom one had hepatocellular carcinoma and two had cutaneous melanoma. Of the roughly 52 dose-escalation patients, hepatocellular carcinoma was present in some 19, melanoma in around 15, renal cell carcinoma in 9 and head and neck cancer in 9.

There are 13 amino acids in the CDR3, from cysteine to phenylalanine inclusive. Here the CDR3 DNA is all that survives: 39 bases in frame from base 1. CDR1 and CDR2, looked up from the germline V gene (reference sequence), are SGHAT and FQDESV. The V end loses 7 bases and the J end loses 0 bases, and a stretch of 9 bases separates them. Study-level results and caveats: After ivuxolimab, CD8+ T cells had more expanded clones than CD4+ T cells on average. Low levels of normalized T-cell clonal expansion were also seen in some patients who did not respond. Clonal expansion of both CD4+ and CD8+ blood T cells was observed from baseline to week 6 at doses 0.1 to 3.0 mg/kg. The antigen specificity of the clonally expanded peripheral T cells was not determined. In partial responders in the 0.1-3.0 mg/kg groups, normalized peripheral clonal expansion was found to be among the lowest, especially among CD8+ T cells.

The trial excluded patients who had a history of autoimmune disease or who were on systemic immunosuppression. Peripheral blood for TCR sequencing was collected from all dose cohorts at baseline, on cycle 4 day 1, and on cycle 7 day 1. Samples were obtained from an open-label, multicenter, first-in-human phase I dose-escalation trial of ivuxolimab. Adults with locally advanced or metastatic melanoma, renal cell, hepatocellular, or head and neck squamous cell carcinoma were enrolled in the trial. Before TCR sequencing, CD4+ T cells and CD8+ T cells from peripheral blood were sorted into separate populations.

The specimen was CD4+ or CD8+ T cells sorted from blood, collected in a trial of the OX40 agonist ivuxolimab. The TCR sequence derives from an adult with an advanced solid tumor such as melanoma, head and neck, liver or kidney cancer. The chain is made from TRBV11-1 and TRBJ1-1, with the D gene call left open. The CDR3 region: CASTRGMNTEAFF. The DNA is TGTGCCAGCACGCGGGGAATGAACACTGAAGCTTTCTTT. With the portions outside the CDR3 filled from the reference TRBV11-1 and TRBJ1-1 genes, the complete variable region becomes EAEVAQSPRYKITEKSQAVAFWCDPISGHATLYWYRQILGQGPELLVQFQDESVVDDSQLPKDRFSAERLKGVDSTLKIQPAELGDSAMYLCASTRGMNTEAFFGQGTRLTVV.